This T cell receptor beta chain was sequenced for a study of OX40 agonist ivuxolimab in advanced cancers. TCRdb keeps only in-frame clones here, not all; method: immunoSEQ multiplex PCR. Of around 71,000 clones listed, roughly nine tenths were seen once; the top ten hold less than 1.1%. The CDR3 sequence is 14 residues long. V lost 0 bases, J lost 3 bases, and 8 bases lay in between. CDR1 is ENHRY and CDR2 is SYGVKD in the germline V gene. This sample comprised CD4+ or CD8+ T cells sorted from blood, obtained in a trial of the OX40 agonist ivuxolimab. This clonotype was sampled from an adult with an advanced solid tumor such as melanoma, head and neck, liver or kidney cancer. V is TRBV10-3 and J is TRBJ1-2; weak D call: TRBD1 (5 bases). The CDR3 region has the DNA TGTGCCATCAGTGAGTCAGGGGCGGACTATGGCTACACCTTC. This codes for CAISESGADYGYTF.